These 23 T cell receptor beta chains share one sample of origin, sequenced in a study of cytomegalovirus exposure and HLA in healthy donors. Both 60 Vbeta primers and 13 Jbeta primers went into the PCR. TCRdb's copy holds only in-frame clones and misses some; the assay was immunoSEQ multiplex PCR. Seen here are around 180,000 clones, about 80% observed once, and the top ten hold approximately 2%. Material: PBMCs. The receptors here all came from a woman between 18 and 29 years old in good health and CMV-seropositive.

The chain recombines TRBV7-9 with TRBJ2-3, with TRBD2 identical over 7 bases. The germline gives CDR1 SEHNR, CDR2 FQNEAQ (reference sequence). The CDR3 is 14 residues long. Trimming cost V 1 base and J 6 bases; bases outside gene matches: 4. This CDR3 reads CASSLVGLVDTQYF. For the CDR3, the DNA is TGTGCCAGCAGCTTAGTAGGACTAGTGGATACGCAGTATTTT.

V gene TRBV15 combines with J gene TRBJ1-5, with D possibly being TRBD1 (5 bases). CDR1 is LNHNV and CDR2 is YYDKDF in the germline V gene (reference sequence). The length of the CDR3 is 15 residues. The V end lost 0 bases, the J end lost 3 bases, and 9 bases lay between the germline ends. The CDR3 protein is CATSREAGINQPQHF. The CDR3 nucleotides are TGTGCCACCAGCAGAGAAGCAGGGATCAATCAGCCCCAGCATTTT.

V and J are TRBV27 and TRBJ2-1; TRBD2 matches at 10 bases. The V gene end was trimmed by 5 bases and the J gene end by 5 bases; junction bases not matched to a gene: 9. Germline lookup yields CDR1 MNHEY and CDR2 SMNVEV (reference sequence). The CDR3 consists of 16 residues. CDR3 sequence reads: CASSPTLAGADNEQFF. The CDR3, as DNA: TGTGCCAGCAGTCCCACCCTAGCGGGGGCGGACAATGAGCAGTTCTTC.

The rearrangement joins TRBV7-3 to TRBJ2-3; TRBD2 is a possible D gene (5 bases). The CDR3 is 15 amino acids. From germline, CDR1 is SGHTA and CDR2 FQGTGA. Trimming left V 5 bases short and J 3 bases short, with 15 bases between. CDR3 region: CASSPGVSETDTQYF. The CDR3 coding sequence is TGTGCCAGCAGCCCCGGGGTTAGCGAGACAGATACGCAGTATTTT.

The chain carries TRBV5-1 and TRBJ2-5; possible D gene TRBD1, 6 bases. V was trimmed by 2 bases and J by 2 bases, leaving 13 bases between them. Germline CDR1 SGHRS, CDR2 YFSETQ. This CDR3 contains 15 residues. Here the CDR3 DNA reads TGCGCCAGCAGCTTAGGCCTCAGGGGTCAAGAGACCCAGTACTTC. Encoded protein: CASSLGLRGQETQYF.

The CDR3 nucleotides read TGTGCCAGTAGTATCGGACTAGCTTCCTACGAGCAGTACTTC. Its protein is CASSIGLASYEQYF. V and J are TRBV19 and TRBJ2-7; 8 bases match TRBD2. J was trimmed by 1 base and V by 3 bases; bases with no gene match: 2. The CDR3 runs to 14 residues. From germline, CDR1 is LNHDA and CDR2 SQIVND (reference sequence).

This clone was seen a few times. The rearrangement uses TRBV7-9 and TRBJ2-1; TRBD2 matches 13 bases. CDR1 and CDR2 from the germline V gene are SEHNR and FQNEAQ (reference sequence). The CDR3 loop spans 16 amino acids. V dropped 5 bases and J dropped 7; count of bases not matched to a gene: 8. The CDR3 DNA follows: TGTGCCAGCAGCGGAGGGGCACTAGCGGGGGGGAATGAGCAGTTCTTC. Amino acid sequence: CASSGGALAGGNEQFF.

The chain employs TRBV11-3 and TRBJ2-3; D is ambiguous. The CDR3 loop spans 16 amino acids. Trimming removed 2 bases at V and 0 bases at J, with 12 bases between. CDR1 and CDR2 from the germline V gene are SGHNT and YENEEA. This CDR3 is CASSLYGPSSTDTQYF. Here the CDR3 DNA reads TGTGCCAGCAGCTTATATGGCCCATCTAGCACAGATACGCAGTATTTT. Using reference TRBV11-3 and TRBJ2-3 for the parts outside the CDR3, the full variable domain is EAGVVQSPRYKIIEKKQPVAFWCNPISGHNTLYWYLQNLGQGPELLIRYENEEAVDDSQLPKDRFSAERLKGVDSTLKIQPAELGDSAVYLCASSLYGPSSTDTQYFGPGTRLTVL.

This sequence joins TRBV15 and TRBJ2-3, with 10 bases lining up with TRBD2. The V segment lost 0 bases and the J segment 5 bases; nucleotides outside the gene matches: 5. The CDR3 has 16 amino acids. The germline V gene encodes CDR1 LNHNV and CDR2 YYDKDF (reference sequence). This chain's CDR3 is CATSRDALAGKDTQYF. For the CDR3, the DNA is TGTGCCACCAGCAGAGATGCACTAGCGGGGAAAGATACGCAGTATTTT.

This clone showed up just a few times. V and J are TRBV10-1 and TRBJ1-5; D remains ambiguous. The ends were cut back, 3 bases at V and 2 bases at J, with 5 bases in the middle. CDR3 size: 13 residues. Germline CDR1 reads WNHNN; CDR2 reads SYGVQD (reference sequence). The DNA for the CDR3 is TGCGCCAGCAGTGATTCCGGCAATCAGCCCCAGCATTTT. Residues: CASSDSGNQPQHF.

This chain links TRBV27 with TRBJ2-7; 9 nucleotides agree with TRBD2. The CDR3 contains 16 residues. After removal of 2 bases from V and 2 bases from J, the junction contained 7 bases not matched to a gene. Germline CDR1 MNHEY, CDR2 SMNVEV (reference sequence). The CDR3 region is CASSLVPAGGTYEQYF. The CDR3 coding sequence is TGTGCCAGCAGTTTAGTCCCAGCGGGGGGAACCTACGAGCAGTACTTC.

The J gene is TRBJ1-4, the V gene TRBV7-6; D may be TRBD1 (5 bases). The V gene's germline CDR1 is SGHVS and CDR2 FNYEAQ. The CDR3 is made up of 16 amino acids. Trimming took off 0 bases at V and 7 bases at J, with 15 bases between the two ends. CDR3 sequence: CASSLAIPGEGEKLFF. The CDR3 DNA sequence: TGTGCCAGCAGCTTAGCGATACCGGGGGAGGGTGAAAAACTGTTTTTT.

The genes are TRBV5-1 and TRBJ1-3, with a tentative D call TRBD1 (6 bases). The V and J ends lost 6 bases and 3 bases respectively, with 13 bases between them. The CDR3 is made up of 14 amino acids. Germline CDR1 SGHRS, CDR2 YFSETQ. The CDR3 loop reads CASKLTGLGNTIYF. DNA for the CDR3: TGCGCCAGCAAGTTGACAGGTCTTGGAAACACCATATATTTT.

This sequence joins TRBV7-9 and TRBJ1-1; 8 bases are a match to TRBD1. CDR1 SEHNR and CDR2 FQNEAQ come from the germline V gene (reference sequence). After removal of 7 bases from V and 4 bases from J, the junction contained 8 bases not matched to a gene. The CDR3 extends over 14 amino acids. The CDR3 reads CASNQGARGTEAFF. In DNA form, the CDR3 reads TGTGCCAGCAACCAGGGGGCGCGGGGCACTGAAGCTTTCTTT.

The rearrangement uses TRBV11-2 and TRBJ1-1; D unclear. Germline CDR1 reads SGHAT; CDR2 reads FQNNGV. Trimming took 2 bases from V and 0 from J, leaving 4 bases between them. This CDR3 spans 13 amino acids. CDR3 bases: TGTGCCAGCAGCTTACAGATGAACACTGAAGCTTTCTTT. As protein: CASSLQMNTEAFF.

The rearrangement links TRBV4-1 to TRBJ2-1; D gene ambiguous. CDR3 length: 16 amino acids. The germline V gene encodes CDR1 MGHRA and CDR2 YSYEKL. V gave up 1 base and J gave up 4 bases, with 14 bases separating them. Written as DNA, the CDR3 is TGCGCCAGCAGCCAAGTCGGCGCAGGCCTATACAATGAGCAGTTCTTC. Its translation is CASSQVGAGLYNEQFF.

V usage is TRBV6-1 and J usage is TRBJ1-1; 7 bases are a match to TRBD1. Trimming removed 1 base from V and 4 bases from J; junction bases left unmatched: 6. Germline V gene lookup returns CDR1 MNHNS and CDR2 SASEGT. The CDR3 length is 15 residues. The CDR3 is CASSEGGRGPTEAFF. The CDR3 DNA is TGTGCCAGCAGTGAAGGCGGAAGGGGGCCCACTGAAGCTTTCTTT.

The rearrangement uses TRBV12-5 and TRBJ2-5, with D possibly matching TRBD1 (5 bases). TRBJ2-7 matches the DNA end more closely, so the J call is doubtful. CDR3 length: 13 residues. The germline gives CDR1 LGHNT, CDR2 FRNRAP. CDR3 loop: CASGRQNSYEQYF. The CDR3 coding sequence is TGTGCTAGTGGGAGACAGAACTCCTACGAGCAGTACTTC.

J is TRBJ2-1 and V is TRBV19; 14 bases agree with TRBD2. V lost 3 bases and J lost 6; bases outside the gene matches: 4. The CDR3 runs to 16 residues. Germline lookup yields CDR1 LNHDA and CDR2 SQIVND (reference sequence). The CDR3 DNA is TGTGCCAGTAGTATGAGGGGACTAGCGGGGGCCAATGAGCAGTTCTTC. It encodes CASSMRGLAGANEQFF.

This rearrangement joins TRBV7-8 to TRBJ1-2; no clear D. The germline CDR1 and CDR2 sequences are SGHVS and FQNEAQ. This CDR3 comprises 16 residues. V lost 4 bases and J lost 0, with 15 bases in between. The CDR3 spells CASSWTAGSSNYGYTF. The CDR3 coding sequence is TGTGCCAGCAGCTGGACTGCTGGGAGCTCTAACTATGGCTACACCTTC.

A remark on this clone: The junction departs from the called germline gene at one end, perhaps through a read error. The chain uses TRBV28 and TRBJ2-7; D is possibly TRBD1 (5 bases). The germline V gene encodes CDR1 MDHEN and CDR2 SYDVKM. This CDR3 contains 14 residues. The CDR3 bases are TGTGCCAGCAGGTTATCTCCAGGGAATGGCGAGCAGTACTTC. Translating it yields CASRLSPGNGEQYF. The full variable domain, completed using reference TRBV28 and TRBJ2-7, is DVKVTQSSRYLVKRTGEKVFLECVQDMDHENMFWYRQDPGLGLRLIYFSYDVKMKEKGDIPEGYSVSREKKERFSLILESASTNQTSMYLCASRLSPGNGEQYFGPGTRLTVT.

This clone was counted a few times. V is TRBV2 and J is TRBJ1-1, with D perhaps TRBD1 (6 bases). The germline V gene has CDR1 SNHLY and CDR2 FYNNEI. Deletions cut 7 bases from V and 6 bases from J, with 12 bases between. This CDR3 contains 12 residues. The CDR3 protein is CASIGEGAEAFF. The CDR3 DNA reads TGTGCCAGCATAGGGGAGGGGGCTGAAGCTTTCTTT.

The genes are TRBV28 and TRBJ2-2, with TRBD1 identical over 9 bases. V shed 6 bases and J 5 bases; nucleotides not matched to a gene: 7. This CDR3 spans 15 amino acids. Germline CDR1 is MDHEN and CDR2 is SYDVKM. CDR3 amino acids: CASRHRDRDTGELFF. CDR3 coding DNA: TGTGCCAGCAGACACCGGGACAGGGATACCGGGGAGCTGTTTTTT. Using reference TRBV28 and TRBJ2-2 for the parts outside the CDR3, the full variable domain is DVKVTQSSRYLVKRTGEKVFLECVQDMDHENMFWYRQDPGLGLRLIYFSYDVKMKEKGDIPEGYSVSREKKERFSLILESASTNQTSMYLCASRHRDRDTGELFFGEGSRLTVL.